A selection of T cell receptor beta chains follows, all from one sample in a study of patients and donors after allogeneic stem cell transplantation. TCRdb independently ran MiXCR on the RT-PCR reads; one entry per CDR3 protein. The sample includes hundreds of thousands of distinct CDR3 sequences, about a sixth seen only once; the top ten take about 7%. Specimen: blood, either unsorted or a sorted T cell fraction (not recorded which). The receptors here all came from a human donor who was either an allogeneic HSCT recipient or a stem cell or donor lymphocyte infusion donor (not recorded which). It is not recorded whose cells these are; they may come from a transplant donor. Both conserved end residues are part of each CDR3. D genes are given only for firm matches. Clone size is stated in some rows and not others, as once, few, many or a class when expanded.

CDR3: CASSQGPDRDAGELFF
DNA: TGTGCCAGCAGCCAAGGTCCGGACAGGGACGCCGGGGAGCTGTTTTTT
J: TRBJ2-2
D: TRBD1
size: -
V: TRBV4-2

CDR3: CASRGARDRGPEAFF
DNA: TGTGCCAGTAGAGGGGCCCGGGACAGGGGCCCTGAAGCTTTCTTT
J: TRBJ1-1
D: TRBD1
size: -
V: TRBV19

CDR3: CASSLGGQTEQYF
DNA: TGTGCCAGCAGTTTAGGCGGACAGACCGAGCAGTACTTC
J: TRBJ2-7
D: -
size: few
V: TRBV12-3/TRBV12-4

CDR3: CASSLVLGPRSGNTIYF
DNA: TGTGCCAGCAGTTTAGTTTTAGGCCCCCGGTCTGGAAACACCATATATTTT
J: TRBJ1-3
D: -
size: -
V: TRBV28

CDR3: CSAGLLGSSYEQYF
DNA: TGCAGTGCTGGCCTCTTGGGGAGCTCCTACGAGCAGTACTTC
J: TRBJ2-7
D: -
size: few
V: TRBV20-1

CDR3: CASGSRQGSNEQFF
DNA: TGTGCCAGCGGTTCCAGACAGGGGAGCAATGAGCAGTTCTTC
J: TRBJ2-1
D: TRBD1
size: -
V: TRBV2

CDR3: CASSRQGMSTGELFF
DNA: TGTGCCAGCAGTCGGCAGGGTATGAGCACCGGGGAGCTGTTTTTT
J: TRBJ2-2
D: -
size: -
V: TRBV2

CDR3: CASSQDLGRADYEQYF
DNA: TGTGCCAGCAGCCAAGATTTAGGCAGGGCAGACTACGAGCAGTACTTC
J: TRBJ2-7
D: -
size: few
V: TRBV4-2

CDR3: CASSLGGVVGQPQHF
DNA: TGTGCCAGCAGTTTAGGGGGGGTCGTGGGTCAGCCCCAGCATTTT
J: TRBJ1-5
D: -
size: many
V: TRBV12-3/TRBV12-4

CDR3: CAWRADGVKTEAFF
DNA: TGTGCCTGGAGGGCGGACGGGGTGAAGACTGAAGCTTTCTTT
J: TRBJ1-1
D: -
size: few
V: TRBV30

CDR3: CASSSGRNEQFF
DNA: TGTGCCAGCAGCTCGGGGAGAAATGAGCAGTTCTTC
J: TRBJ2-1
D: -
size: -
V: TRBV7-9

CDR3: CAGGGYNSPLHF
DNA: TGTGCTGGGGGGGGCTATAATTCACCCCTCCACTTT
J: TRBJ1-6
D: -
size: -
V: TRBV7-9

CDR3: CAIRRQTTDTQYF
DNA: TGTGCCATTCGGAGGCAGACCACAGATACGCAGTATTTT
J: TRBJ2-3
D: -
size: few
V: TRBV7-9

CDR3: CSARETFNTGELFF
DNA: TGCAGTGCTAGAGAGACATTTAACACCGGGGAGCTGTTTTTT
J: TRBJ2-2
D: -
size: -
V: TRBV20-1

CDR3: CASSFRDYSNQPQHF
DNA: TGTGCCAGCAGTTTCAGGGATTATAGCAATCAGCCCCAGCATTTT
J: TRBJ1-5
D: -
size: many
V: TRBV12-3/TRBV12-4

CDR3: CASSQESRDHYGYTF
DNA: TGTGCCAGCAGCCAAGAAAGCAGGGACCACTATGGCTACACCTTC
J: TRBJ1-2
D: -
size: many
V: TRBV4-2

CDR3: CASSHSQVSYNEQFF
DNA: TGTGCCAGCAGCCACTCACAGGTCTCCTACAATGAGCAGTTCTTC
J: TRBJ2-1
D: -
size: -
V: TRBV12-3/TRBV12-4

CDR3: CASSLTGRVEKLFF
DNA: TGTGCCAGCAGTCTGACAGGGAGGGTGGAAAAACTGTTTTTT
J: TRBJ1-4
D: TRBD1
size: many
V: TRBV6-1

CDR3: CAISPGTASNQPQHF
DNA: TGTGCCATCAGCCCCGGGACAGCTAGCAATCAGCCCCAGCATTTT
J: TRBJ1-5
D: TRBD1
size: -
V: TRBV10-3

CDR3: CASSDDRSYEQYF
DNA: TGCGCCAGCAGCGATGACAGATCCTACGAGCAGTACTTC
J: TRBJ2-7
D: -
size: few
V: TRBV5-1

CDR3: CASTPTSNRRNTEAFF
DNA: TGTGCCAGCACCCCGACCTCTAATAGAAGAAACACTGAAGCTTTCTTT
J: TRBJ1-1
D: -
size: few
V: TRBV11-2

CDR3: CASSLYPGLDGYTF
DNA: TGTGCCAGCAGTTTATATCCAGGGCTCGATGGCTACACCTTC
J: TRBJ1-2
D: -
size: -
V: TRBV12-3/TRBV12-4

CDR3: CASRGGGSAYEQYF
DNA: TGTGCCAGCAGGGGCGGGGGGTCCGCCTACGAGCAGTACTTC
J: TRBJ2-7
D: TRBD2
size: few
V: TRBV12-3/TRBV12-4

CDR3: CASSEALLGQPQHF
DNA: TGTGCCAGCAGTGAAGCGCTTCTCGGTCAGCCCCAGCATTTT
J: TRBJ1-5
D: -
size: few
V: TRBV2

CDR3: CASSLFRGIEQFF
DNA: TGTGCCAGCAGTTTATTTCGGGGGATCGAGCAGTTCTTC
J: TRBJ2-1
D: -
size: few
V: TRBV27

CDR3: CASSLGSGAYEQYF
DNA: TGTGCCAGCAGCTTAGGTTCCGGGGCCTACGAGCAGTACTTC
J: TRBJ2-7
D: -
size: -
V: TRBV7-2

CDR3: CASSSRTGEGYTF
DNA: TGTGCCAGCAGCTCGAGGACAGGGGAAGGCTACACCTTC
J: TRBJ1-2
D: TRBD1
size: few
V: TRBV7-2

CDR3: CASSLGGSGRRYEQFF
DNA: TGTGCCAGCAGCTTAGGCGGTAGCGGGAGACGGTATGAGCAGTTCTTC
J: TRBJ2-1
D: TRBD2
size: few
V: TRBV11-3

CDR3: CASSQGSTNEKLFF
DNA: TGCGCCAGCAGCCAAGGGTCAACTAATGAAAAACTGTTTTTT
J: TRBJ1-4
D: -
size: many
V: TRBV5-1

CDR3: CASSFIAGVRRNEQFF
DNA: TGCGCCAGCAGCTTTATAGCGGGGGTCAGGAGAAATGAGCAGTTCTTC
J: TRBJ2-1
D: TRBD2
size: many
V: TRBV5-1

CDR3: CASSLTGGVKYEQYF
DNA: TGTGCCAGCAGCTTGACAGGGGGCGTAAAATACGAGCAGTACTTC
J: TRBJ2-7
D: TRBD1
size: few
V: TRBV5-8

CDR3: CSARTSLAGVSYEQYF
DNA: TGCAGTGCTAGAACCTCACTAGCGGGAGTCTCCTACGAGCAGTACTTC
J: TRBJ2-7
D: TRBD2
size: -
V: TRBV20-1

CDR3: CASGRPTDYSTF
DNA: TGTGCCAGCGGACGGCCAACGGACTATTCGACCTTC
J: TRBJ1-2
D: -
size: -
V: TRBV2

CDR3: CATSRESSGSIADTQYF
DNA: TGTGCCACCAGCAGAGAAAGTAGCGGGAGTATCGCAGATACGCAGTATTTT
J: TRBJ2-3
D: TRBD2
size: -
V: TRBV15

CDR3: CASSLEGDTYEQYF
DNA: TGCGCCAGCAGCTTGGAGGGGGACACCTACGAGCAGTACTTC
J: TRBJ2-7
D: -
size: many
V: TRBV5-1

CDR3: CSARVSLLRGTFNYGYTF
DNA: TGCAGTGCTAGAGTTTCTCTGCTGAGGGGGACATTTAACTATGGCTACACCTTC
J: TRBJ1-2
D: -
size: -
V: TRBV20-1

CDR3: CASSLRDRGSYEQYF
DNA: TGTGCCAGCAGCCTCCGGGACAGGGGCTCTTACGAGCAGTACTTC
J: TRBJ2-7
D: TRBD1
size: many
V: TRBV14

CDR3: CANPVGASSYNSPLHF
DNA: TGTGCCAACCCGGTCGGGGCCAGCTCCTATAATTCACCCCTCCACTTT
J: TRBJ1-6
D: -
size: -
V: TRBV12-3/TRBV12-4

CDR3: CASSSKRSGNTIYF
DNA: TGTGCCAGCAGTTCTAAACGGTCTGGAAACACCATATATTTT
J: TRBJ1-3
D: -
size: -
V: TRBV12-3/TRBV12-4

CDR3: CASSSRREMNTEAFF
DNA: TGTGCCAGCAGCTCGCGACGAGAAATGAACACTGAAGCTTTCTTT
J: TRBJ1-1
D: -
size: few
V: TRBV7-9

CDR3: CASSQEDPGRVTQYF
DNA: TGTGCCAGCAGCCAAGAGGACCCAGGGAGGGTTACGCAGTATTTT
J: TRBJ2-3
D: TRBD2
size: -
V: TRBV3-1

CDR3: CASSQGQKPGANVLTF
DNA: TGCGCCAGCAGCCAAGGTCAGAAGCCCGGGGCCAACGTCCTGACTTTC
J: TRBJ2-6
D: -
size: -
V: TRBV4-3

CDR3: CAWSVRPSGTNYNEQFF
DNA: TGTGCCTGGAGTGTACGGCCTAGCGGGACAAATTACAATGAGCAGTTCTTC
J: TRBJ2-1
D: TRBD2
size: few
V: TRBV30

CDR3: CASNGHTDTQYF
DNA: TGTGCCAGCAACGGACACACAGATACGCAGTATTTT
J: TRBJ2-3
D: -
size: -
V: TRBV6-2/TRBV6-3

CDR3: CSATGGRPDTQYF
DNA: TGCAGTGCTACCGGCGGACGGCCAGATACGCAGTATTTT
J: TRBJ2-3
D: -
size: -
V: TRBV20-1

CDR3: CSASPSGRSSYNEQFF
DNA: TGCAGTGCTAGCCCGAGTGGGCGGAGCTCCTACAATGAGCAGTTCTTC
J: TRBJ2-1
D: -
size: -
V: TRBV20-1

CDR3: CASSRTGDPYEQYF
DNA: TGTGCCAGCAGCCGTACGGGGGATCCCTACGAGCAGTACTTC
J: TRBJ2-7
D: -
size: -
V: TRBV27

CDR3: CASSLAQGTSGFF
DNA: TGTGCCAGCAGCTTAGCGCAGGGGACTAGCGGGTTCTTC
J: TRBJ2-1
D: TRBD2
size: few
V: TRBV7-8

CDR3: CASKQGANVLTF
DNA: TGTGCCAGCAAACAGGGGGCCAACGTCCTGACTTTC
J: TRBJ2-6
D: -
size: many
V: TRBV2

CDR3: CASSLRGGSQETQYF
DNA: TGCGCCAGCAGCCTCCGGGGGGGTAGCCAAGAGACCCAGTACTTC
J: TRBJ2-5
D: TRBD2
size: -
V: TRBV4-3

CDR3: CASSVSGQYLLSYEQYF
DNA: TGTGCCAGCAGCGTCTCGGGCCAGTACCTCCTCTCCTACGAGCAGTACTTC
J: TRBJ2-7
D: -
size: many
V: TRBV9

CDR3: CASRPDRGFNQPQHF
DNA: TGTGCCAGCAGACCTGACAGGGGTTTCAATCAGCCCCAGCATTTT
J: TRBJ1-5
D: TRBD1
size: -
V: TRBV28

CDR3: CSARDRLKWTSGSYTQYF
DNA: TGCAGTGCTAGAGATCGACTGAAGTGGACTAGCGGGAGTTATACGCAGTATTTT
J: TRBJ2-3
D: TRBD2
size: few
V: TRBV20-1

CDR3: CSASLYTEQFF
DNA: TGCAGTGCTAGTTTGTACACTGAGCAGTTCTTC
J: TRBJ2-1
D: -
size: few
V: TRBV20-1